This note documents a single TCR beta chain sequence. Its antigen is still unknown. This sample was taken from a study of T cells in Graves' hyperthyroidism and ophthalmopathy. Study-level results: Progression to ophthalmopathy was predicted a median of approximately seven months early. Blood samples included most of the expanded thyroid clonotypes exceeding 0.001.

Amplification of TCR beta CDR3 regions used RNA as the template. A first-round RT-PCR of the TCR CDR3 used the HTBI primer set. TCRdb re-called the multiplex PCR reads through MiXCR, storing one row per CDR3 protein. The table shows around 370,000 distinct CDR3 sequences, with roughly 18% occurring only once. Patients affected by ophthalmopathy presented a Clinical Activity Score of at least 3, a NOSPECS grade of at least 4, and disease duration below 3 months. Patients with uncontrolled infections, other autoimmune diseases, pregnancy or lactation were excluded. Trimming pared 5 bases from V and 0 bases from J, leaving 2 bases between. CDR3 length: 13 amino acids. Germline V lookup: CDR1 SGHTA, CDR2 FQGTGA.

The sequence came from a man aged 18-30 years with Graves' ophthalmopathy. The chain recombines TRBV7-3 with TRBJ1-6; D remains unclear. Material: blood. The CDR3 is CASSHSYNSPLHF. The CDR3 DNA sequence: TGTGCCAGCAGCCACTCCTATAATTCACCCCTCCACTTT.